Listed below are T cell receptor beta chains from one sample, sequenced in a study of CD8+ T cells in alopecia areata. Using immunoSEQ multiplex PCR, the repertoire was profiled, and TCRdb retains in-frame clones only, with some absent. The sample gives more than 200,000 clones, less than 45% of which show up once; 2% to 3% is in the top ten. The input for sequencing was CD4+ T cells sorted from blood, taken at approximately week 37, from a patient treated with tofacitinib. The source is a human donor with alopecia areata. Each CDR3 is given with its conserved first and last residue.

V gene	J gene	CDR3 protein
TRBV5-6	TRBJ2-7	CASSHGRRPTYEQYF
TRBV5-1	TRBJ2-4	CASRGENIQYF
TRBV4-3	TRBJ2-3	CASSQEASGRTDTQYF
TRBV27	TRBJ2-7	CASSLSAGARSYEQYF
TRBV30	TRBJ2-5	CAWSVGDRDQETQYF
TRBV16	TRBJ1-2	CASSQLQRQVGYTF
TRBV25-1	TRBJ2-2	CATRRANTGELFF
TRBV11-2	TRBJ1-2	CASSQDSSYGYTF
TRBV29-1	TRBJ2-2	CSVVASGVNTGELFF
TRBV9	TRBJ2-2	CASSVMITGELFF
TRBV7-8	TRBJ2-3	CASSLTGLAEGTQYF
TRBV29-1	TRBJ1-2	CSVTGDRTGYTF
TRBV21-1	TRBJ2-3	CASSKAGAGDSTDTQYF
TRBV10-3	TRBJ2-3	CAISALGLADTDTQYF
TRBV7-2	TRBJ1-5	CASSFRVSNQPQHF
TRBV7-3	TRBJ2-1	CASSPSGTSGYNEQFF
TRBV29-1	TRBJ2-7	CSVITSYEQYF
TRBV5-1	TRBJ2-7	CASSPLGGQNYEQYF
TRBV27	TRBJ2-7	CASSGRASYEQYF
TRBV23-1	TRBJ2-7	CASSHPGHSEPGLAGHEQYF
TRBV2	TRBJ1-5	CASRGGNSNSNQPQHF
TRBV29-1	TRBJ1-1	CSVEFTRSEAFF
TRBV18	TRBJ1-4	CASSPTGQGNEKLFF
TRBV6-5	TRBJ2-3	CASSIHRGTDTQYF
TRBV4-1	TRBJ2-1	CASSQRGLAGGSSYNEQFF
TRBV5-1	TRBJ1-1	CASTGGQNTEAFF
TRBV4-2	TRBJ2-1	CASSPLGLAPEQFF
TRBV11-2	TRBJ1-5	CASSLDGQGNQPQHF
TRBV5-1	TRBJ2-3	CASSLGRVDTQYF
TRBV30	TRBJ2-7	CAWSMDRGVQYF
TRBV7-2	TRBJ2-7	CASSITMTASWGEQYF
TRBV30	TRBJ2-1	CAWSVTPSRGVF
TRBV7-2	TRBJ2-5	CASSYRTQETQYF
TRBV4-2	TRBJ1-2	CASSQGISSLSYTF
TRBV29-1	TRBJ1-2	CSVGTGTLLDGYTF
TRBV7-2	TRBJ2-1	CASSSGLAGALGDEQFF
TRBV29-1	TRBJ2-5	CSVEATGETQYF
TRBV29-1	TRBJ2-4	CSARTALAKNIQYF
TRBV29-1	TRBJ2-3	CSVGTRSADTQYF
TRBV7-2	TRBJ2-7	CASSLTYQLTYEQYF
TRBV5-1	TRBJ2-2	CASSGRLRGSGELFF
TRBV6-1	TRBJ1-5	CASSESSGLAQHF
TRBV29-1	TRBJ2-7	CSASSGRGTYEQYF
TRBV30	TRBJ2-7	CAWKSERTEQYF
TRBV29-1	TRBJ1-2	CSVGGVGFYGYTF
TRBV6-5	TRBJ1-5	CASNNPGVPQHF
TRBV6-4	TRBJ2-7	CASSEPTGEQYF
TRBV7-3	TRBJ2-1	CASSSTYGGMNEQFF
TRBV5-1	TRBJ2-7	CASSTGTSGEGQYF
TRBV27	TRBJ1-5	CASSKGNQPQHF
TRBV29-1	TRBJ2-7	CSVVGGTGAYEQYF
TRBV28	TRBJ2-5	CASSLRVGAKETQYF
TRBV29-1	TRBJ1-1	CSVDKVLSGGAFF
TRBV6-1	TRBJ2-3	CASSEIAGTVDTQYF
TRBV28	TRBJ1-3	CASSVTGGFGRAIYF
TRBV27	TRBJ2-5	CASSLQGPQETQYF
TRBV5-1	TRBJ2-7	CASSLVAGGPYEQYF